This T cell receptor beta chain was sequenced in a study of T cell clonotyping in hematopoietic cell transplantation. Sequencing was performed with immunoSEQ multiplex PCR; in TCRdb, only in-frame clones are kept and a portion is missing. The sample carries approximately 10,000 clones, 45% to 50% recorded once. Comments on this clone: Its specificity is not known.

The study's findings and limits: Broader posttransplant TCR repertoire diversity was predicted by graft donor and pretransplant recipient Inverse Simpson Index values. CD4 and CD8 repertoire contributions could not be separated without sorting. Pathologically expanded recipient clonotypes increased progressively from day 30 to day 180 as diversity fell.

The length of the CDR3 is 14 residues. The V gene lost 5 bases and the J gene lost 1 base, with 11 bases spanning the gap. CDR1 and CDR2 (germline): MGHDK, SYGVNS. The gene calls are TRBV25-1 and TRBJ1-1; perhaps TRBD1 as D (6 bases). The sequence was obtained from a male patient aged 45-59 years who had an allogeneic stem cell transplant from an unrelated donor, so the T cells may come from the graft donor. Some clones in this sample may be carry-over from other donors' samples. Sample: PBMCs, taken 30 days after allogeneic stem cell transplant. As DNA, the CDR3 is TGTGCCAGCAGTAGGCACAGGGAGAACACTGAAGCTTTCTTT. Its protein product is CASSRHRENTEAFF.